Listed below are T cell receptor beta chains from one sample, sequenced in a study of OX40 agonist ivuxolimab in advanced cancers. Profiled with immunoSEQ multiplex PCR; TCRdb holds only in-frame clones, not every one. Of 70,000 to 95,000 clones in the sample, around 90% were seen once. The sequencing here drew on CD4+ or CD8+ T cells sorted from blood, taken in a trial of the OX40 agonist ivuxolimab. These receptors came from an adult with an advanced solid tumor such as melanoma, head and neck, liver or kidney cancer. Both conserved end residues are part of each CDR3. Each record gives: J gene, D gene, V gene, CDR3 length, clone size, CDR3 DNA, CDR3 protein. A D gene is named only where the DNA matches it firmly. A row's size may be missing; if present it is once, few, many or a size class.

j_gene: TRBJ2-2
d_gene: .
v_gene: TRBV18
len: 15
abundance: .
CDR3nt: TGTGCCAGCTCACCACCCCCCGGACTGGTCGGGGAGCTGTTTTTT
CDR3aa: CASSPPPGLVGELFF

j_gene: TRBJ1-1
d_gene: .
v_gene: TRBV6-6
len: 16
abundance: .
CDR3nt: TGTGCCAGCAGTACCGATAGAGCAGGGATGAACACTGAAGCTTTCTTT
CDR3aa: CASSTDRAGMNTEAFF

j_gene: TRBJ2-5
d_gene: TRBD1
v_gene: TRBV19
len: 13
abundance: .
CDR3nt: TGTGCCAGTACGGACAGGCGGCTTTCCACCCAGTACTTC
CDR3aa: CASTDRRLSTQYF

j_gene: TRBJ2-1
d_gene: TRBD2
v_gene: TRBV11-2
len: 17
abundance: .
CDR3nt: TGTGCCAGCAGCGCCCCGAGGGGACTAGCGGGAGGGGATGAGCAGTTCTTC
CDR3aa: CASSAPRGLAGGDEQFF

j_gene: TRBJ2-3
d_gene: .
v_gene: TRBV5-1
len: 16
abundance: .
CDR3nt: TGCGCCAGCAGCTTATACAGCACCGTTAGCACAGATACGCAGTATTTT
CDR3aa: CASSLYSTVSTDTQYF

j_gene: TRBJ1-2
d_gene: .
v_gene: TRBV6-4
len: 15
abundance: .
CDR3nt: TGTGCCAGCCCACGGGGAGGGGTCGTGAATTATGGCTACACCTTC
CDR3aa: CASPRGGVVNYGYTF

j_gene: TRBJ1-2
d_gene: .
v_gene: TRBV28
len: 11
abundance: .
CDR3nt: TGTGCCACCTTTCTGGGGGGTGGCTACACCTTC
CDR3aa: CATFLGGGYTF

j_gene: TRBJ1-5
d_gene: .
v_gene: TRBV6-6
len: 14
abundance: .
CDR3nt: TGTGCCAGCAGCGATACAGGGTTGGATCAGCCCCAGCATTTT
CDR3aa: CASSDTGLDQPQHF

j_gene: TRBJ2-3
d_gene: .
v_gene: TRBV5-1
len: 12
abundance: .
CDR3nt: TGCGCCAGCAGGTATACCACAGATACGCAGTATTTT
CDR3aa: CASRYTTDTQYF

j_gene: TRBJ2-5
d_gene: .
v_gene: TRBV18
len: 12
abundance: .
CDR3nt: TGTGCCAGCTCACCACGTTCTGAGACCCAGTACTTC
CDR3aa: CASSPRSETQYF

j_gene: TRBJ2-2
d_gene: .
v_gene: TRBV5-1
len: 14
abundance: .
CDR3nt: TGCGCCAGCAGCTTGAGGTCAGACACCGGGGAGCTGTTTTTT
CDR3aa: CASSLRSDTGELFF

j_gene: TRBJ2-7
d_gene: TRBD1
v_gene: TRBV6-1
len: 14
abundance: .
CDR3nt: TGTGCCAGCAGGGCGGGACAGGAGACCTACGAGCAGTACTTC
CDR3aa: CASRAGQETYEQYF

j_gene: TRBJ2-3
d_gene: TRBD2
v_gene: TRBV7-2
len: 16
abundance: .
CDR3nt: TGTGCCAGCAGCTACCGACTAGCGGGGAGCACAGATACGCAGTATTTT
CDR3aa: CASSYRLAGSTDTQYF

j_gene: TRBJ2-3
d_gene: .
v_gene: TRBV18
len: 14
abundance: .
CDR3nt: TGTGCCAGCTCCCCCAGACAGGGCACAGATACGCAGTATTTT
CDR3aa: CASSPRQGTDTQYF

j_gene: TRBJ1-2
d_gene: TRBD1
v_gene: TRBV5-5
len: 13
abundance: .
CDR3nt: TGTGCCAGCAGCTTAGGGGGCGACTATGGCTACACCTTC
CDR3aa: CASSLGGDYGYTF

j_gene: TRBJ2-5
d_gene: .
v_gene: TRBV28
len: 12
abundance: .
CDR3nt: TGTGCCAGCAGTTCCGGGGGGCTGACCCAGTACTTC
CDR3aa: CASSSGGLTQYF

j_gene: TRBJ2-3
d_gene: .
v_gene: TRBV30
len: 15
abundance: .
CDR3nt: TGTGCCTGGACCCCCAGGAGGTCGGGGACAGATACGCAGTATTTT
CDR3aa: CAWTPRRSGTDTQYF

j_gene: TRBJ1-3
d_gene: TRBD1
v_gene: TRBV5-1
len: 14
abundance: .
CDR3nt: TGCGCCAGCCCGGCACAGGGGACTGGAAACACCATATATTTT
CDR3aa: CASPAQGTGNTIYF

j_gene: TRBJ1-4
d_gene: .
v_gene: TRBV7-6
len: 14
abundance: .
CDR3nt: TGTGCCAGCAGCCTTTCCAGGGCTAATGAAAAACTGTTTTTT
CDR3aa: CASSLSRANEKLFF

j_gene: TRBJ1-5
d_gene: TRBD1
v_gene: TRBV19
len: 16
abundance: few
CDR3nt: TGTGCCAGTAGTCTCCGGACAGGGGGCAGAAATCAGCCCCAGCATTTT
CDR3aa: CASSLRTGGRNQPQHF

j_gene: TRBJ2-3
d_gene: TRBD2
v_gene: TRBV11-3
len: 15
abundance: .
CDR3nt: TGTGCCAGCAGCTTATATAGCGGGAGTCCAGATACGCAGTATTTT
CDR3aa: CASSLYSGSPDTQYF

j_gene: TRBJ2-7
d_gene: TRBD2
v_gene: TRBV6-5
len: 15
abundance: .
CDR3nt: TGTGCCAGCACTCCGGGTCCGGGACTAGCCTACGAGCAGTACTTC
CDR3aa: CASTPGPGLAYEQYF

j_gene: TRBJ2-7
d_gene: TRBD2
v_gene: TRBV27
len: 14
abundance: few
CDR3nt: TGTGCCAGCAGTTTATCCCCTGGGAGGGGCGAGCAGTACTTC
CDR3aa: CASSLSPGRGEQYF

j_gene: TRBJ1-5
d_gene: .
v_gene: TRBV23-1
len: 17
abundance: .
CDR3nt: TGCGCCAGCACCCCGGCCCGGTCATATCTGGGCGATCAGCCCCAGCATTTT
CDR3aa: CASTPARSYLGDQPQHF

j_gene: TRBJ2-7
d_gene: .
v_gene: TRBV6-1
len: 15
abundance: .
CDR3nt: TGTGCCAGCAGTGAGCACTACGGGGGGCCGAGGGAGCAGTACTTC
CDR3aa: CASSEHYGGPREQYF

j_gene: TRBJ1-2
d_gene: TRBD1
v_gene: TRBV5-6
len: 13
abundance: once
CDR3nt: TGTGCCAGCATTAGGACAGGCGCTTCGGGCTACACCTTC
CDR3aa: CASIRTGASGYTF

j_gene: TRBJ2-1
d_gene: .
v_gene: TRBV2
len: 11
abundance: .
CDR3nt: TGTGCCAGCAGTGTTTACAATGAGCAGTTCTTC
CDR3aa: CASSVYNEQFF

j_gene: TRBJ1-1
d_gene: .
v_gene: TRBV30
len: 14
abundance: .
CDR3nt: TGTGCCTGGAGTGTGGGGCAGTTGAACACTGAAGCTTTCTTT
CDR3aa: CAWSVGQLNTEAFF

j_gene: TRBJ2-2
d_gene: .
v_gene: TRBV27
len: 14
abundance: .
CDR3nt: TGTGCCAGCAGTTGGGTGGTGAACACCGGGGAGCTGTTTTTT
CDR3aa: CASSWVVNTGELFF

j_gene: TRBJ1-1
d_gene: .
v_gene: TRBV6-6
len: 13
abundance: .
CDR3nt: TGTGCCAGCAGTTACTTGGCGGACACTGAAGCTTTCTTT
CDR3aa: CASSYLADTEAFF

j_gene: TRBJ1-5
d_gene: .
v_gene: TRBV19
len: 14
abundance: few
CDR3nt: TGTGCCAGTAGTATCAACGTCCAAGCTCAGCCCCAGCATTTT
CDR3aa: CASSINVQAQPQHF

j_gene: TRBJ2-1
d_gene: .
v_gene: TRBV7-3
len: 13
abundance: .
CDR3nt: TGTGCCAGCAGCTTCGTGGCAGGCAGTGAGCAGTTCTTC
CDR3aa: CASSFVAGSEQFF

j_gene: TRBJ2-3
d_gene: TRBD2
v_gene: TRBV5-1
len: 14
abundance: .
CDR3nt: TGCGCCAGCAGTAACGGGGGGAGGGACGATACGCAGTATTTT
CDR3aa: CASSNGGRDDTQYF

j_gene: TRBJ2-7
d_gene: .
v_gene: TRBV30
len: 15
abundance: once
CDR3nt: TGTGCCTGGAGTTCACTCCCGGGACAAACCTACGAGCAGTACTTC
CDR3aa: CAWSSLPGQTYEQYF

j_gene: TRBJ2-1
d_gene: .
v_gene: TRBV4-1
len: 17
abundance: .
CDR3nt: TGCGCCAGCAGTTTCCGTGGTGGGGGGACGTCCTACAATGAGCAGTTCTTC
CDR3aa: CASSFRGGGTSYNEQFF

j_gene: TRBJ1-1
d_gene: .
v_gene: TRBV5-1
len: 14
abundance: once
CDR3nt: TGCGCCAGCAGCTTGGAGTCAGGCCACACTGAAGCTTTCTTT
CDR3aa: CASSLESGHTEAFF

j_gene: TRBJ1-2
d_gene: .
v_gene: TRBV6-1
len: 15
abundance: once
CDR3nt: TGTGCCAGCAGTGAAGCTGGCAGAGCTAACTATGGCTACACCTTC
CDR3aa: CASSEAGRANYGYTF

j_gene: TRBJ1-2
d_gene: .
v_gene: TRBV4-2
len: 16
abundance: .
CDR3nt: TGTGCCAGCAGCCAAGTGGCAGCGGACCCTAACTATGGCTACACCTTC
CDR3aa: CASSQVAADPNYGYTF

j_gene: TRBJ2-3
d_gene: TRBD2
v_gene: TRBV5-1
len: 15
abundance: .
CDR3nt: TGCGCCAGCAGCTTGACTAGCGGGGGCACAGATACGCAGTATTTT
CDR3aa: CASSLTSGGTDTQYF

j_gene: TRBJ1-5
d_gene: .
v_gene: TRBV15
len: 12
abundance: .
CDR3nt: TGTGCCACCAGCAGAGATCGGCAGCCCCAGCATTTT
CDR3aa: CATSRDRQPQHF

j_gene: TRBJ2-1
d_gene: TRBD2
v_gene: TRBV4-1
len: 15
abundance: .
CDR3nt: TGCGCCAGCAGCCAAGTTCTAGCGGGATTTAATGAGCAGTTCTTC
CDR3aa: CASSQVLAGFNEQFF

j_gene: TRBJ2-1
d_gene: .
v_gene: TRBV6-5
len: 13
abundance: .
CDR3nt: TGTGCCAGCAGTCCACGAACAGGGCCTCAGCAGTTCTTC
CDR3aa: CASSPRTGPQQFF

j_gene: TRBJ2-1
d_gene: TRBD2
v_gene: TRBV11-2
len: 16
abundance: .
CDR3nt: TGTGCCAGCAGCATGATAGCGGGAGGGTCTTTCAATGAGCAGTTCTTC
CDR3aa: CASSMIAGGSFNEQFF

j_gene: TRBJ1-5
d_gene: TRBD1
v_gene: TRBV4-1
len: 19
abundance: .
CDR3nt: TGCGCCAGCAGCCAAGTAATTAGGCCGAACAGGGGGCTGATTCAGCCCCAGCATTTT
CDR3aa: CASSQVIRPNRGLIQPQHF

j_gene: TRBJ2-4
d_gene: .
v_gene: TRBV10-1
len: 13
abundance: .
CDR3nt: TGCGCCAGCAGTGAATCAGGGGACGAGGTTCAGTACTTC
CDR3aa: CASSESGDEVQYF

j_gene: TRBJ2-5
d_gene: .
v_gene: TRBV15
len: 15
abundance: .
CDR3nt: TGTGCCACCAGCAGAGATAGCGCGTTTCAGGAGACCCAGTACTTC
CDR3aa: CATSRDSAFQETQYF

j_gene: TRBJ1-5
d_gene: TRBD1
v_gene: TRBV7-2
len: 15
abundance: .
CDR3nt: TGTGCCAGCAGCTTCTCGGGGACAGCCATAGGGCCCCAGCATTTT
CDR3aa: CASSFSGTAIGPQHF

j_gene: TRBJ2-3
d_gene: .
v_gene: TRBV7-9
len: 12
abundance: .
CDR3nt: TGTGCCAGCAGCGCTTCCGGGACTCCCCGCAATTTT
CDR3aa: CASSASGTPRNF